The present TCR beta chain was sequenced within a study of tumor and adjacent non-tumor tissue in lung cancer. The trim removed 3 bases at V and 10 bases at J, leaving 15 bases unmatched. Germline values: CDR1 SQVTM, CDR2 ANQGSEA. The CDR3 contains 15 residues. This clonotype appeared once. RNA was extracted from bulk tissue without any cell sorting. The normal lung tissue was taken more than 3 cm from the tumor edge. The library came from three nested PCR rounds adapted from ARM-PCR protocols. TCRdb passed the multiplex PCR reads through MiXCR, listing each CDR3 protein once. Of more than 75,000 distinct CDR3 sequences listed, around three quarters were seen once; the top ten hold around 30%.

The TCR originated in a man between 60 and 75 years old with small cell lung cancer. The J gene is TRBJ2-4, the V gene TRBV29-1; TRBD1 agrees at 7 bases. The sample taken for sequencing was distant non-tumor lung tissue. CDR3 amino acids: CSVEARTTGSEIQYF. In nucleotides, the CDR3 is TGCAGCGTTGAGGCTCGCACGACAGGGTCGGAGATTCAGTACTTC.